This TCR beta chain was obtained from a study of memory CD4+ T cells and cytomegalovirus serostatus. General study results and limits: The CMV-associated TCR signature appears largely within the CD4+ memory repertoire.

CDR1 is SGHRS and CDR2 is YFSETQ in the germline V gene. V was trimmed by 0 bases and J by 2 bases, leaving 9 bases between them. CDR3 length: 14 residues. Libraries were prepared by immunoSEQ multiplex PCR; TCRdb keeps only in-frame clonotypes and omits some of them. The table lists about 57,000 clones, over 75% of them singletons, with 0.65% to 0.9% in the top ten. Single viable CD3+CD4+CD8-CD45RO+ cells were sorted as the memory CD4+ T cells. Serostatus was set by detecting CMV pp150, pp28, p38, p52 IgG. This clone was recorded only once. No antigen is known for it. The sequencing sample was made of memory CD4+ T cells from blood. The chain couples TRBV5-1 to TRBJ2-7; D perhaps matches TRBD2 (7 bases). This TCR was sampled from an adult in good health and CMV-seronegative. In DNA form, the CDR3 reads TGCGCCAGCAGCTTGGCGGGGGGCCCCTACGAGCAGTACTTC. Translation: CASSLAGGPYEQYF.